This T cell receptor (beta chain) emerged from a study of technical replicates of blood from a handful of donors. Deletions cut 0 bases from V and 4 bases from J, with 7 bases between. The CDR3 contains 14 residues. Germline V gives CDR1 SGDLS, CDR2 YYNGEE. TCRdb's copy holds only in-frame clones and misses some; the assay was immunoSEQ multiplex PCR. In the table there are almost 85,000 clones, 97% of which are singletons. The V and J genes are TRBV9 and TRBJ2-2; D is ambiguous. Sequencing was done on a sample of T cells isolated from PBMCs. This receptor was taken from a human donor in good health. CDR3 sequence: CASSVEGGTGELFF. In nucleotides, the CDR3 is TGTGCCAGCAGCGTAGAAGGCGGCACCGGGGAGCTGTTTTTT. The variable domain in full, completed from reference TRBV9 and TRBJ2-2, reads DSGVTQTPKHLITATGQRVTLRCSPRSGDLSVYWYQQSLDQGLQFLIQYYNGEERAKGNILERFSAQQFPDLHSELNLSSLELGDSALYFCASSVEGGTGELFFGEGSRLTVL.